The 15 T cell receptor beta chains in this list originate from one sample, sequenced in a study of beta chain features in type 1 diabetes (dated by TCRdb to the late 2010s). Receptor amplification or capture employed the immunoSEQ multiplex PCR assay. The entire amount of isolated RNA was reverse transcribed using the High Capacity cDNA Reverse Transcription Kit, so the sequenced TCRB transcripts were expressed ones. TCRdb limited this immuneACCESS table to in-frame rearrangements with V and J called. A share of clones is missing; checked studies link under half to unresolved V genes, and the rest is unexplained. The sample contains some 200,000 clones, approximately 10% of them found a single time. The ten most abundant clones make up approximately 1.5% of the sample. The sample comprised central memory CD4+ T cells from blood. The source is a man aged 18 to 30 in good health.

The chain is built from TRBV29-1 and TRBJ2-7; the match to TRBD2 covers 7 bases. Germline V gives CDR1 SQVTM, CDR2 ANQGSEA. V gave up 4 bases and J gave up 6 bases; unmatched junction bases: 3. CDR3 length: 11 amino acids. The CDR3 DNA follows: TGCAGCGTTGTTCGGGGGGTCGAGCAGTACTTC. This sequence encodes CSVVRGVEQYF.

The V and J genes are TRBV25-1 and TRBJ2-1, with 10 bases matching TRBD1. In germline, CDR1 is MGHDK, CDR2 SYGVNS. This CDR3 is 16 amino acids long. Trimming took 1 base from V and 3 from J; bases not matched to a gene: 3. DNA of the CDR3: TGTGCCAGCAGTGAATCGTGGACAGGGGGCTACAATGAGCAGTTCTTC. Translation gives CASSESWTGGYNEQFF.

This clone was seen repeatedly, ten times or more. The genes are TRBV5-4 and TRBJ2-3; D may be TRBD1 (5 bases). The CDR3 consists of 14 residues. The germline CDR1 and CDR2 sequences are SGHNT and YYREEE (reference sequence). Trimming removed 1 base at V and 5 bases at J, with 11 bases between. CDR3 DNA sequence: TGTGCCAGCAGCTTGACCAGGGCTAGAGATACGCAGTATTTT. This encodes CASSLTRARDTQYF.

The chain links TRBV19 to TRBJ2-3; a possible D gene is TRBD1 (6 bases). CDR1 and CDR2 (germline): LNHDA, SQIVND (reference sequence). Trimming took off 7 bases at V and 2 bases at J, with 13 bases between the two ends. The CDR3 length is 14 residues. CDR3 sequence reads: CASKAGAYTDTQYF. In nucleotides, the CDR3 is TGTGCCAGTAAGGCAGGGGCCTACACAGATACGCAGTATTTT.

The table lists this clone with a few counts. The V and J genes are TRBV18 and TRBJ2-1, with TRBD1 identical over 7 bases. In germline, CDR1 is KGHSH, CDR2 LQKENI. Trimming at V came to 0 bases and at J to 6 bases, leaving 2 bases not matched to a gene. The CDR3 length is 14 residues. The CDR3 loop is CASSPPYRGNEQFF. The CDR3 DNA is TGTGCCAGCTCACCACCTTACAGGGGCAATGAGCAGTTCTTC.

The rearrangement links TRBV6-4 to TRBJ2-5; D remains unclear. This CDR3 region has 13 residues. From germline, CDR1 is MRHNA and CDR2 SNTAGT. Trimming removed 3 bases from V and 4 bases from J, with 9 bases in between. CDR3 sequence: CASSEGWGETQYF. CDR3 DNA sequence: TGTGCCAGCAGTGAAGGGTGGGGAGAGACCCAGTACTTC.

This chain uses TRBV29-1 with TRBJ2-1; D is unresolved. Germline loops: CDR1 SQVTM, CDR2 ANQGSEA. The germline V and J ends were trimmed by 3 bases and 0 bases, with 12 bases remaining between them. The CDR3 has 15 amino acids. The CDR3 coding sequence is TGCAGCGTTGATCGTCTACCAGACTCCTACAATGAGCAGTTCTTC. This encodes CSVDRLPDSYNEQFF.

The CDR3 bases are TGTGCCAGCAGTCACGGGACTAGCGGCTCCTACGAGCAGTACTTC. It specifies CASSHGTSGSYEQYF. The chain uses TRBV6-6 and TRBJ2-7, with 11 bases fitting TRBD2. Germline lookup yields CDR1 MNHNY and CDR2 SVGAGI (reference sequence). V dropped 5 bases and J dropped 0; count of bases not matched to a gene: 3. This CDR3 is 15 amino acids long.

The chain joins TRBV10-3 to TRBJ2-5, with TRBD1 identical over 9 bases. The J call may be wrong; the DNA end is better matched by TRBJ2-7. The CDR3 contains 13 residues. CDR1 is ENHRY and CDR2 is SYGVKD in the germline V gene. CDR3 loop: CAKGQGSRYEQYF. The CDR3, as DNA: TGTGCCAAGGGACAGGGCTCCCGCTACGAGCAGTACTTC.

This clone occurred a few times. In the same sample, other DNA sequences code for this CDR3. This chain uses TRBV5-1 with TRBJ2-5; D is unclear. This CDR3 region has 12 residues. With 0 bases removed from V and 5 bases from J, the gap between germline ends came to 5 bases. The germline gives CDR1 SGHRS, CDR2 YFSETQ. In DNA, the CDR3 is TGCGCCAGCAGCTTGGCGCTGGAGACCCAGTACTTC. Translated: CASSLALETQYF.

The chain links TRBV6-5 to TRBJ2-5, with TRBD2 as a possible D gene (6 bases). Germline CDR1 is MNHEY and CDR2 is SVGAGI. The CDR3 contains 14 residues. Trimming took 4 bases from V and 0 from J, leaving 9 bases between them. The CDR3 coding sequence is TGTGCCAGCAGTTCCTGGGGGGACCAAGAGACCCAGTACTTC. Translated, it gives CASSSWGDQETQYF.

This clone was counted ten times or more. CDR3 DNA: TGTGCCAGTAGTATTTACGGCGGGGAGCTGTTTTTT. Its protein product is CASSIYGGELFF. This rearrangement joins TRBV19 to TRBJ2-2, with D uncertain. Germline V gives CDR1 LNHDA, CDR2 SQIVND (reference sequence). The germline V and J ends were trimmed by 3 bases and 7 bases, with 6 bases remaining between them. The CDR3 is 12 residues long.

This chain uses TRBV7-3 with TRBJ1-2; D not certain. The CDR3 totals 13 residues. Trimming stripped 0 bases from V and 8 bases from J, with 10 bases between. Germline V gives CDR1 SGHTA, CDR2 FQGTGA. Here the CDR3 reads CASSLTPLSGYTF. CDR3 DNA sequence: TGTGCCAGCAGCTTAACACCACTATCGGGCTACACCTTC.

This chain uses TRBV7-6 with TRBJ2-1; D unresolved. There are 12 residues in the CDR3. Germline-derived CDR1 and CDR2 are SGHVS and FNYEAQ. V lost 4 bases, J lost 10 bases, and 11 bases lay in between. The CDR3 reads CASSSWTREQFF. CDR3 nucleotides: TGTGCCAGCAGCTCCTGGACCCGGGAGCAGTTCTTC.

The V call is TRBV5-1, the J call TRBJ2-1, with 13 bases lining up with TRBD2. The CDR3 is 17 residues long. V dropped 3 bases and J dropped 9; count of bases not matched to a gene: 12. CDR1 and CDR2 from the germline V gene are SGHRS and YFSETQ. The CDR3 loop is CASSSRLAGGYVGEQFF. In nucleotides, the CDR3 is TGCGCCAGCAGCTCCAGACTAGCGGGAGGATATGTGGGTGAGCAGTTCTTC.